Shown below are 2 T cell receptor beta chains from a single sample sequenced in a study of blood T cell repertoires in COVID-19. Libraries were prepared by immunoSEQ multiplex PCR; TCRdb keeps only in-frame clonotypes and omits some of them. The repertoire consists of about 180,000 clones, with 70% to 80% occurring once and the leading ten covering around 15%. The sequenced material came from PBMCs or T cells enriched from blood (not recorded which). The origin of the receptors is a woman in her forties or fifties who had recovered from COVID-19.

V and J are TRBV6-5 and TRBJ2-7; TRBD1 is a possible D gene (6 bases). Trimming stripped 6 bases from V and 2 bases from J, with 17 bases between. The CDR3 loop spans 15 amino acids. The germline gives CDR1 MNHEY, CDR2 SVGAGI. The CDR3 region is CASSAGTPVPYEQYF. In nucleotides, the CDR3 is TGTGCCAGCAGCGCCGGGACACCGGTTCCCTACGAGCAGTACTTC.

In nucleotides, the CDR3 is TGTGCCACCAGTGATGGGGGCTTGCCCCAGCATTTT. It translates to CATSDGGLPQHF. The chain joins TRBV24-1 to TRBJ1-5; TRBD1 is a possible D gene (6 bases). V gave up 3 bases and J gave up 9 bases, with 8 bases separating them. CDR1 and CDR2 from the germline V gene are KGHDR and SFDVKD. The CDR3 sequence is 12 residues long.